The clone carrying this T cell receptor (beta chain) was seen at least ten times. Its antigen is currently unknown. This specimen belongs to a study of blood T cells in healthy people across ages. Study results and caveats: With donor CMV status unknown, expanded clonotype changes were possibly confounded.

For the second PCR, which ran for about 7 to 11 cycles, a sample-barcoded 5' primer and a J-beta primer mix were used. TCRdb called the 5' RACE reads again in MiXCR, with one record for every CDR3 protein. The table records some 800,000 distinct CDR3 sequences, about 42% of them present only once. Every donor provided around 9.5 milliliters of peripheral blood. Total RNA, at least 5.5 micrograms per sample, came from PBMCs. The CDR3 covers 13 residues. Deletions cut 2 bases from V and 4 bases from J, with 6 bases between. Germline V gives CDR1 WSHSY, CDR2 SAAADI. Sequencing was done on a sample of blood. This chain joins TRBV10-2 and TRBJ2-1; no definite D call. This receptor was identified in a man in his 60s in good health. CDR3 in amino acids: CASSEIPYNEQFF. CDR3 coding DNA: TGCGCCAGCAGTGAGATCCCTTACAATGAGCAGTTCTTC.